These 32 T cell receptor beta chains share one sample of origin, sequenced in a study of OX40 agonist ivuxolimab in advanced cancers. Library construction relied on the immunoSEQ multiplex PCR assay. This is the immuneACCESS table as TCRdb keeps it, with only in-frame sequences that have V and J called. A part of the clones is gone; compared with another copy, unresolved V genes explain less than half, and the rest is unexplained. For this sample the table gives 50,000 to 75,000 clones, of which 92% were detected only once. The top ten constitute 0.55% to 0.8% of the sample. Here the sequenced sample was CD4+ or CD8+ T cells sorted from blood, taken in a trial of the OX40 agonist ivuxolimab. These receptor sequences come from an adult with an advanced solid tumor such as melanoma, head and neck, liver or kidney cancer.

V is TRBV6-6 and J is TRBJ1-4; the D is unclear. CDR3 length: 14 residues. Germline CDR1 reads MNHNY; CDR2 reads SVGAGI (reference sequence). V dropped 4 bases and J dropped 3 bases, with 9 bases sitting between them. The CDR3: CASSSGVANEKLFF. The CDR3 DNA reads as TGTGCCAGCAGTTCCGGGGTGGCTAATGAAAAACTGTTTTTT.

In regard to this clone: This same CDR3 is encoded by further DNA sequences in the sample. The rearrangement links TRBV2 to TRBJ2-2, with D perhaps TRBD1 (7 bases). Trimming cost V 6 bases and J 5 bases, with 22 bases left between them. The CDR3 extends over 17 amino acids. In germline, CDR1 is SNHLY, CDR2 FYNNEI. The CDR3 DNA reads as TGTGCCAGCAGCGTGACAGGGTGGGGTGGGACTACCGGGGAGCTGTTTTTT. Its translation: CASSVTGWGGTTGELFF.

V usage is TRBV5-1 and J usage is TRBJ2-1; 8 positions agree with TRBD2. V lost 1 base to trimming and J lost 9 bases; unmatched junction nucleotides: 15. The length of the CDR3 is 17 residues. In germline, CDR1 is SGHRS, CDR2 YFSETQ. This CDR3 reads CASSLFVREGRSGEQFF. The CDR3 DNA is TGCGCCAGCAGCTTGTTTGTTCGGGAGGGCCGGAGCGGTGAGCAGTTCTTC. The variable domain in full, with the rest retrieved from reference TRBV5-1 and TRBJ2-1, is KAGVTQTPRYLIKTRGQQVTLSCSPISGHRSVSWYQQTPGQGLQFLFEYFSETQRNKGNFPGRFSGRQFSNSRSEMNVSTLELGDSALYLCASSLFVREGRSGEQFFGPGTRLTVL.

J is TRBJ2-7 and V is TRBV5-1; TRBD2 is a possible D gene (5 bases). The V end lost 0 bases, the J end lost 2 bases, and 9 bases lay between the germline ends. This CDR3 is 14 amino acids long. Per germline, CDR1 SGHRS and CDR2 YFSETQ. The CDR3: CASSLGLATYEQYF. For the CDR3, the DNA is TGCGCCAGCAGCTTGGGGTTAGCGACCTACGAGCAGTACTTC.

The rearrangement links TRBV30 to TRBJ1-2; 10 bases are shared with TRBD1. The V gene end was trimmed by 2 bases and the J gene end by 0 bases; junction bases not matched to a gene: 3. The CDR3 covers 15 residues. Per germline, CDR1 GTSNPN and CDR2 SVGIG (reference sequence). CDR3 protein: CAWSSGTGANYGYTF. Here the CDR3 DNA reads TGTGCCTGGAGTTCGGGGACAGGGGCTAACTATGGCTACACCTTC.

The V and J genes are TRBV28 and TRBJ2-5; no definite D call. V was pared by 1 base and J by 2 bases, with 8 bases between. The CDR3 is made up of 14 amino acids. Germline CDR1 MDHEN, CDR2 SYDVKM. The CDR3 coding sequence is TGTGCCAGCAGTTTATCCGTAGGACAAGAGACCCAGTACTTC. Protein product: CASSLSVGQETQYF.

V gene TRBV6-5 combines with J gene TRBJ2-5; 7 nucleotides line up with TRBD2. CDR3 length: 13 residues. Germline assignment: CDR1 MNHEY and CDR2 SVGAGI. J gave up 7 bases and V 5 bases, and 7 bases lay outside the gene matches. The CDR3 region has the DNA TGTGCCAGCAGTGTCAGCCCGGGGGGGACCCAGTACTTC. Translated, it gives CASSVSPGGTQYF.

The V call is TRBV7-8, the J call TRBJ2-1; 12 nucleotides agree with TRBD2. V shed 2 bases, J shed 2 bases, and the junction held 1 base outside the gene matches. The CDR3 extends over 16 amino acids. Germline V CDR1 and CDR2: SGHVS, FQNEAQ. The CDR3 loop reads CASSLLAGGPYNEQFF. The CDR3, as DNA: TGTGCCAGCAGCTTACTAGCGGGAGGGCCCTACAATGAGCAGTTCTTC.

V and J are TRBV10-1 and TRBJ2-4, with a possible D match to TRBD2 (5 bases). CDR1 and CDR2 from the germline V gene are WNHNN and SYGVQD (reference sequence). Trimming took off 7 bases at V and 1 base at J, with 20 bases between the two ends. The length of the CDR3 is 17 residues. The CDR3: CASIKTDGEWAKNIQYF. The DNA of the CDR3 is TGCGCCAGCATAAAAACTGACGGGGAGTGGGCCAAAAACATTCAGTACTTC.

V gene TRBV6-6 combines with J gene TRBJ2-1, with unresolved D. The CDR3 is 12 residues long. Germline V gene data show CDR1 as MNHNY and CDR2 as SVGAGI (reference sequence). The V end was cut by 4 bases, the J end by 9 bases, with 10 bases between. The CDR3 protein is CASSSYRTEQFF. The CDR3 nucleotides are TGTGCCAGCAGTTCCTACCGGACTGAGCAGTTCTTC.

This clone was counted once. The chain couples TRBV2 to TRBJ1-1, with D maybe TRBD1 (5 bases). The CDR3 spans 12 residues. The germline CDR1 and CDR2 sequences are SNHLY and FYNNEI. The V and J ends lost 6 bases and 11 bases respectively, with 16 bases between them. CDR3 sequence (DNA): TGTGCCAGCAGCCTTGGGGGGATGGAGGCTTTCTTT. This encodes CASSLGGMEAFF.

In this sample, this clone turned up once. The chain carries TRBV18 and TRBJ2-5, with D tentatively TRBD1 or TRBD2 (5 bases each). Trimming cost V 1 base and J 5 bases, with 17 bases left between them. The CDR3 runs 16 residues. The germline CDR1 and CDR2 sequences are KGHSH and LQKENI. The CDR3 DNA reads as TGTGCCAGCTCACCACGCTCCGGGACCGAAATGGAGACCCAGTACTTC. It is translated as CASSPRSGTEMETQYF. The entire variable domain, with the rest obtained from reference TRBV18 and TRBJ2-5, is as follows: NAGVMQNPRHLVRRRGQEARLRCSPMKGHSHVYWYRQLPEEGLKFMVYLQKENIIDESGMPKERFSAEFPKEGPSILRIQQVVRGDSAAYFCASSPRSGTEMETQYFGPGTRLLVL.

CDR3 loop: CASSRVGASEDRSDTQYF. CDR3 in DNA: TGTGCCAGCAGCCGCGTCGGTGCTAGCGAGGATCGGTCAGATACGCAGTATTTT. This chain links TRBV7-3 with TRBJ2-3; possible D gene TRBD2, 6 bases. CDR1 and CDR2 (germline): SGHTA, FQGTGA. Trimming took 5 bases from V and 4 from J, leaving 25 bases between them. CDR3 size: 18 residues.

This clone came up once. The chain employs TRBV30 and TRBJ1-1; perhaps TRBD1 as D (5 bases). The CDR3 runs 12 residues. V was shortened by 6 bases and J by 0 bases, with 8 bases between the two germline ends. Germline V gives CDR1 GTSNPN, CDR2 SVGIG (reference sequence). The CDR3 nucleotides read TGTGCCTGCGTCAGGGTGAACACTGAAGCTTTCTTT. This codes for CACVRVNTEAFF.

This clone was seen only once. The chain has TRBV6-1 and TRBJ1-1; 8 bases align to TRBD1. With 8 bases clipped from V and 0 bases from J, the junction kept 5 bases outside the gene matches. CDR3 size: 14 residues. Germline values: CDR1 MNHNS, CDR2 SASEGT. In nucleotides, the CDR3 is TGTGCCAGCGGGCGACAGGGGATGAACACTGAAGCTTTCTTT. Residues: CASGRQGMNTEAFF.

The chain carries TRBV6-1 and TRBJ1-3; D is unresolved. V was cut by 6 bases and J by 0 bases, with 12 bases left in between. The length of the CDR3 is 15 residues. Germline V gene data show CDR1 as MNHNS and CDR2 as SASEGT. The CDR3 nucleotides are TGTGCCAGCAGCCCACGCCGGGACTCTGGAAACACCATATATTTT. It translates to CASSPRRDSGNTIYF.

The rearrangement uses TRBV19 and TRBJ2-2; no definite D call. The germline V gene has CDR1 LNHDA and CDR2 SQIVND (reference sequence). Trimming took 3 bases from V and 3 from J, leaving 8 bases between them. CDR3 length equals 14 residues. The CDR3 region has the DNA TGTGCCAGTAGTATGGGCGGATACACCGGGGAGCTGTTTTTT. It is translated as CASSMGGYTGELFF.

The chain recombines TRBV30 with TRBJ2-7; no clear D gene. The germline V gene has CDR1 GTSNPN and CDR2 SVGIG (reference sequence). The CDR3 spans 14 residues. The germline V and J ends were trimmed by 0 bases and 0 bases, with 9 bases remaining between them. The CDR3 nucleotides read TGTGCCTGGAGTGTAGGACCGTACTCCTACGAGCAGTACTTC. Amino acids: CAWSVGPYSYEQYF.

In its sample, this clone was seen once. V gene TRBV6-5 combines with J gene TRBJ1-3, with D unclear. V was trimmed by 5 bases and J by 8 bases, leaving 10 bases between them. The germline V gene has CDR1 MNHEY and CDR2 SVGAGI. The CDR3 is 12 amino acids. The CDR3 bases are TGTGCCAGCAGTGAAGGGCGGGACACCATATATTTT. Protein: CASSEGRDTIYF.

In its sample, this clone was seen once. The rearrangement uses TRBV27 and TRBJ2-3, with 9 bases matching TRBD1. CDR1 and CDR2 (germline): MNHEY, SMNVEV (reference sequence). The CDR3 totals 13 residues. V dropped 5 bases and J dropped 5; count of bases not matched to a gene: 2. The CDR3 loop reads CASSPTGGDTQYF. In DNA, the CDR3 is TGTGCCAGCAGTCCGACAGGGGGAGATACGCAGTATTTT.

The chain links TRBV7-2 to TRBJ1-2; maybe TRBD1 (5 bases). CDR3 length: 16 residues. Deletions cut 4 bases from V and 5 bases from J, with 20 bases between. The V gene's germline CDR1 is SGHTA and CDR2 FQGNSA. Here the CDR3 reads CASSSLSGTALYGYTF. As DNA, the CDR3 is TGTGCCAGCAGCTCGCTTAGTGGGACGGCGCTTTATGGCTACACCTTC.

The chain has TRBV18 and TRBJ2-1; D is unclear. The V and J ends lost 1 base and 3 bases respectively, with 10 bases between them. Germline CDR1 and CDR2: KGHSH and LQKENI. This CDR3 has 15 residues. The CDR3: CASSPQGTVYNEQFF. As DNA, the CDR3 is TGTGCCAGCTCACCACAAGGTACGGTCTACAATGAGCAGTTCTTC.

The CDR3 reads CASSSPNEAFF. CDR3 nucleotides: TGTGCCAGCAGTTCCCCAAATGAAGCTTTCTTT. The gene calls are TRBV6-1 and TRBJ1-1; D uncertain. Between the trimmed V and J ends, which lost 5 bases and 7 bases, there was a span of 8 bases. The CDR3 has 11 amino acids. The germline CDR1 and CDR2 sequences are MNHNS and SASEGT.

The rearrangement uses TRBV19 and TRBJ1-1; D call uncertain. CDR1 is LNHDA, CDR2 SQIVND, per germline (reference sequence). The CDR3 extends over 18 amino acids. V dropped 5 bases and J dropped 3 bases, with 25 bases sitting between them. The CDR3 reads CASSAPTSLSVGYTEAFF. The CDR3, as DNA: TGTGCCAGTAGTGCTCCAACCAGCCTGAGCGTGGGGTACACTGAAGCTTTCTTT.

The V gene is TRBV6-4, the J gene TRBJ1-5; a weak D match, TRBD1 (6 bases). This CDR3 comprises 16 residues. V was pared by 4 bases and J by 6 bases, with 19 bases between. Germline V gives CDR1 MRHNA, CDR2 SNTAGT. For the CDR3, the DNA is TGTGCCAGCAGTGTCTGGGGGCTTAAAGAGGGTCAGCCCCAGCATTTT. Its translation is CASSVWGLKEGQPQHF.

The V call is TRBV18, the J call TRBJ2-3; D is possibly TRBD1 or TRBD2 (6 bases each). CDR1 and CDR2 (germline): KGHSH, LQKENI. The CDR3 extends over 16 amino acids. V lost 0 bases and J 3 bases, leaving 13 bases between the germline ends. The CDR3 sequence: CASSPPRLGGTDTQYF. CDR3 bases: TGTGCCAGCTCACCACCCCGACTAGGGGGAACAGATACGCAGTATTTT.

CDR3 protein: CASSFDRNTEAFF. The CDR3 DNA sequence: TGTGCCAGCAGTTTCGACAGAAACACTGAAGCTTTCTTT. The chain employs TRBV27 and TRBJ1-1, with a weak D call TRBD1 (5 bases). V was shortened by 3 bases and J by 2 bases, with 7 bases between the two germline ends. The CDR3 sequence is 13 residues long. Germline V CDR1 and CDR2: MNHEY, SMNVEV (reference sequence).

The chain employs TRBV11-2 and TRBJ2-3; TRBD2 matches 8 bases. Per germline, CDR1 SGHAT and CDR2 FQNNGV. The V gene end was trimmed by 5 bases and the J gene end by 6 bases; junction bases not matched to a gene: 10. The CDR3 sequence is 15 residues long. CDR3 in amino acids: CASSGRGLVGDTQYF. Here the CDR3 DNA reads TGTGCCAGCAGCGGACGGGGACTAGTGGGTGATACGCAGTATTTT.

This clone is medium-sized (0.01 to 0.1%) in the sample. The chain links TRBV10-3 to TRBJ2-7; D possibly corresponds to TRBD1 (6 bases). Germline CDR1 reads ENHRY; CDR2 reads SYGVKD. Trimming took off 2 bases at V and 1 base at J, with 9 bases between the two ends. The CDR3 sequence is 14 residues long. This chain's CDR3 is CAISEGGASYEQYF. DNA of the CDR3: TGTGCCATCAGTGAGGGGGGCGCTTCCTACGAGCAGTACTTC.

Concerning this clone: No DNA is shown, since the ends of the CDR3 on it are uncertain; the CDR3 is the one TCRdb lists. The gene calls are TRBV2 and TRBJ1-6. CDR1 and CDR2 from the germline V gene are SNHLY and FYNNEI. The CDR3 comprises 13 residues, both ends counted. CDR3 amino acids: CASSPTSGQSLHF.

The gene calls are TRBV5-1 and TRBJ2-1; 9 positions match TRBD1. CDR1 is SGHRS and CDR2 is YFSETQ in the germline V gene. The CDR3 covers 19 residues. The V gene end was trimmed by 4 bases and the J gene end by 1 base; junction bases not matched to a gene: 15. CDR3 nucleotide sequence: TGCGCCAGCAGCATAGGACAGGGGCAAGGAAGCATGTCCTACAATGAGCAGTTCTTC. Protein: CASSIGQGQGSMSYNEQFF.

The V and J genes are TRBV5-1 and TRBJ2-1, with 10 bases aligning to TRBD1. Germline CDR1 reads SGHRS; CDR2 reads YFSETQ. This CDR3 is 17 amino acids long. The V gene end was trimmed by 4 bases and the J gene end by 11 bases; junction bases not matched to a gene: 18. In DNA form, the CDR3 reads TGCGCCAGCAGCCGAATCTCGCCGGACAGGGGGGAGGTGAAGCAGTTCTTC. Protein product: CASSRISPDRGEVKQFF.